This is a list of T cell receptor beta chains from one sample in a study of T cells in localized non-small cell lung cancer. The assay was immunoSEQ multiplex PCR, and TCRdb's table has in-frame clones only and misses some. The sample lists some 25,000 clones; approximately 86% were seen once. The source was peripheral blood, collected before any cancer treatment. The origin of the receptors is an older female donor with stage I lung adenocarcinoma. Each CDR3 is given with its conserved first and last residue. Fields, in order: J gene, clone size, V gene, D gene, CDR3 protein, CDR3 DNA. D genes are given only for firm matches. Rows give clone size only sometimes, using once, few, many, or a class for an expanded clone.

>TRBJ1-5|.|TRBV4-1|.
CASSQGVGSLNQPQHF
TGCGCCAGCAGCCAAGGAGTAGGTTCCCTTAATCAGCCCCAGCATTTT
>TRBJ1-6|.|TRBV30|.
CAWSVLGLNSPLHF
TGTGCCTGGAGTGTACTGGGCCTTAATTCACCCCTCCACTTT
>TRBJ2-7|.|TRBV7-2|TRBD1
CASSPGTGLSYEQYF
TGTGCCAGCAGCCCGGGGACAGGGCTTTCCTACGAGCAGTACTTC
>TRBJ2-2|.|TRBV5-1|.
CASSLSQGNTGELFF
TGCGCCAGCAGCTTGTCGCAGGGAAACACCGGGGAGCTGTTTTTT
>TRBJ1-3|.|TRBV5-1|TRBD1
CASSLSGTGYGNTIYF
TGCGCCAGCAGCTTGTCCGGGACAGGGTATGGAAACACCATATATTTT
>TRBJ2-2|.|TRBV5-1|TRBD2
CASRRAGDTGELFF
TGCGCCAGCAGAAGGGCGGGGGACACCGGGGAGCTGTTTTTT
>TRBJ1-4|.|TRBV5-6|.
CASSPGQGKLFF
TGTGCCAGCAGCCCGGGACAAGGGAAACTGTTTTTT
>TRBJ2-3|.|TRBV19|TRBD1
CASSNHRGATDTQYF
TGTGCCAGTAGTAATCACAGGGGAGCGACAGATACGCAGTATTTT
>TRBJ2-3|.|TRBV7-6|TRBD2
CASTPWLAGLTDTQYF
TGTGCCAGCACCCCCTGGCTAGCGGGACTCACAGATACGCAGTATTTT
>TRBJ2-7|.|TRBV7-9|.
CASSSADQRSYEQYF
TGTGCCAGCAGCTCCGCGGACCAGAGGTCCTACGAGCAGTACTTC
>TRBJ1-1|few|TRBV20-1|.
CSPRWNTEAFF
TGCAGTCCCAGGTGGAACACTGAAGCTTTCTTT
>TRBJ2-7|.|TRBV10-1|.
CASSKRVEGEQYF
TGCGCCAGCTCCAAGAGGGTGGAGGGGGAGCAGTACTTC
>TRBJ2-7|.|TRBV5-1|.
CASSTLTGGSYEQYF
TGCGCCAGCAGCACCCTGACAGGAGGGTCCTACGAGCAGTACTTC
>TRBJ1-3|.|TRBV7-6|TRBD1
CASSSGQAFSGNTIYF
TGTGCCAGCAGCTCGGGACAGGCCTTCTCTGGAAACACCATATATTTT
>TRBJ2-5|.|TRBV7-9|TRBD1
CASSSGQSIQETQYF
TGTGCCAGCAGCTCGGGACAGAGTATCCAAGAGACCCAGTACTTC
>TRBJ2-5|.|TRBV20-1|.
CSANQETQYF
TGCAGTGCTAACCAAGAGACCCAGTACTTC
>TRBJ2-7|.|TRBV7-9|.
CASTTGYSYEQYF
TGTGCCAGCACCACAGGTTACTCCTACGAGCAGTACTTC
>TRBJ1-2|.|TRBV6-1|.
CASVAGTEPYGYTF
TGTGCCAGCGTGGCCGGGACTGAGCCTTATGGCTACACCTTC
>TRBJ1-2|.|TRBV18|.
CASSPAGGGYGYTF
TGTGCCAGCTCACCCGCTGGTGGTGGCTATGGCTACACCTTC
>TRBJ1-2|.|TRBV9|.
CASSVDGGAIYGYTF
TGTGCCAGCAGCGTAGACGGAGGGGCGATATATGGCTACACCTTC
>TRBJ2-7|.|TRBV11-2|.
CASSRRGLYEQYF
TGTGCCAGCAGCCGAAGAGGACTCTACGAGCAGTACTTC
>TRBJ1-2|.|TRBV6-1|TRBD1
CATYLTGVPRGYTF
TGTGCCACCTACCTGACAGGGGTCCCTCGTGGCTACACCTTC
>TRBJ1-6|.|TRBV28|.
CASSTGGFKFSPLHF
TGTGCCAGCAGTACAGGCGGGTTTAAATTTTCACCCCTCCACTTT
>TRBJ1-5|once|TRBV4-1|TRBD1
CASSRLDRGAMPQHF
TGCGCCAGCAGCCGCCTGGACAGGGGAGCCATGCCCCAGCATTTT
>TRBJ1-3|.|TRBV11-3|TRBD1
CASSFDRAGNTIYF
TGTGCCAGCAGCTTCGACAGGGCTGGAAACACCATATATTTT
>TRBJ1-1|.|TRBV11-3|.
CASSLGTGLTFF
TGTGCCAGCAGCTTAGGGACGGGGTTAACTTTCTTT
>TRBJ2-3|.|TRBV18|.
CASSPTGSTDTQYF
TGTGCCAGCTCACCTACAGGGTCCACAGATACGCAGTATTTT
>TRBJ2-5|.|TRBV29-1|TRBD1
CSASGQGVETQYF
TGCAGCGCATCTGGACAGGGAGTCGAGACCCAGTACTTC
>TRBJ2-7|.|TRBV19|TRBD1
CATADRGESYEQYF
TGTGCCACCGCGGACAGGGGGGAATCCTACGAGCAGTACTTC
>TRBJ2-1|.|TRBV6-5|TRBD2
CASSAGLAGVAEQFF
TGTGCCAGCAGTGCGGGACTAGCGGGGGTCGCGGAGCAGTTCTTC
>TRBJ1-2|once|TRBV28|.
CASSPRLKGGYGYTF
TGTGCCAGCAGTCCCCGGCTCAAAGGGGGCTATGGCTACACCTTC
>TRBJ1-2|.|TRBV10-3|.
CAISESGQGPYGYTF
TGTGCCATCAGTGAGTCGGGCCAGGGCCCCTATGGCTACACCTTC
>TRBJ1-5|.|TRBV30|.
CAWSVRAIGNQPQHF
TGTGCCTGGAGTGTAAGAGCGATAGGCAATCAGCCCCAGCATTTT
>TRBJ2-1|.|TRBV5-1|TRBD2
CASSSELAGGANEQFF
TGCGCCAGCAGCTCCGAACTAGCGGGAGGCGCGAATGAGCAGTTCTTC
>TRBJ1-6|.|TRBV27|.
CASSTNKGNSPLHF
TGTGCCAGCAGCACAAACAAGGGTAATTCACCCCTCCACTTT
>TRBJ1-1|.|TRBV6-5|.
CASSLTGWGNTEAFF
TGTGCCAGCAGTCTAACAGGGTGGGGGAACACTGAAGCTTTCTTT
>TRBJ2-7|.|TRBV25-1|.
CASANRYEQYF
TGTGCCAGCGCGAACCGGTACGAGCAGTACTTC
>TRBJ2-1|.|TRBV4-2|.
CASSHLLGPGSYNEQFF
TGTGCCAGCAGCCACCTACTGGGGCCCGGCTCCTACAATGAGCAGTTCTTC
>TRBJ2-7|once|TRBV11-2|.
CASSLDPSSSSEQYF
TGTGCCAGCAGCTTAGATCCCTCAAGTTCCTCCGAGCAGTACTTC
>TRBJ2-3|.|TRBV19|TRBD1
CASSYRGSTDTQYF
TGTGCCAGTAGTTACAGGGGAAGCACAGATACGCAGTATTTT
>TRBJ1-3|few|TRBV30|.
CAWSVSGPSGNTIYF
TGTGCCTGGAGTGTATCCGGGCCCTCTGGAAACACCATATATTTT
>TRBJ2-2|.|TRBV9|TRBD2
CASSVTSGTGELFF
TGTGCCAGCAGCGTAACTAGCGGGACCGGGGAGCTGTTTTTT
>TRBJ1-1|.|TRBV5-1|.
CASSLASGMNTEAFF
TGCGCCAGCAGCTTGGCCTCGGGGATGAACACTGAAGCTTTCTTT
>TRBJ1-3|.|TRBV4-2|TRBD1
CASRDREAGNTIYF
TGTGCCAGCCGAGACAGGGAAGCGGGAAACACCATATATTTT
>TRBJ1-2|.|TRBV28|TRBD1
CASSTIRGTNYGYTF
TGTGCCAGCAGTACGATCAGGGGGACTAACTATGGCTACACCTTC
>TRBJ2-3|.|TRBV29-1|TRBD1
CSVVWDRGRQDTQYF
TGCAGCGTTGTCTGGGACAGGGGGCGTCAAGATACGCAGTATTTT
>TRBJ2-3|.|TRBV6-5|.
CASSYGGSRYTDTQYF
TGTGCCAGCAGTTACGGGGGATCTAGATACACAGATACGCAGTATTTT
>TRBJ1-2|.|TRBV20-1|.
CRPTNYGYTF
TGCAGGCCCACGAACTATGGCTACACCTTC
>TRBJ1-1|few|TRBV19|.
CASRTGDTEAFF
TGTGCCAGTAGGACCGGGGACACTGAAGCTTTCTTT
>TRBJ2-5|once|TRBV29-1|TRBD2
CSVVWLAGGQETQYF
TGCAGCGTTGTTTGGCTAGCGGGGGGGCAAGAGACCCAGTACTTC
>TRBJ1-3|medium-sized|TRBV6-1|.
CASSPNLKGNTIYF
TGTGCCAGCAGTCCCAACCTAAAGGGAAACACCATATATTTT
>TRBJ2-5|.|TRBV10-1|TRBD1
CASSGAGQGKETQYF
TGCGCCAGCAGTGGAGCGGGACAGGGGAAAGAGACCCAGTACTTC
>TRBJ1-5|.|TRBV23-1|TRBD1
CASSQLAEGASNQPQHF
TGCGCCAGCAGTCAATTGGCGGAGGGGGCGTCCAATCAGCCCCAGCATTTT
>TRBJ2-7|.|TRBV5-1|TRBD2
CASSFKTSGSSDEQYF
TGCGCCAGCAGCTTTAAGACTAGCGGGAGTAGCGACGAGCAGTACTTC
>TRBJ2-7|.|TRBV11-3|.
CASSRGGQHPSYEQYF
TGTGCCAGCAGCCGCGGGGGACAGCACCCATCCTACGAGCAGTACTTC
>TRBJ2-5|.|TRBV7-9|.
CASSYRVETQYF
TGTGCCAGCAGCTACAGGGTTGAGACCCAGTACTTC
>TRBJ2-7|.|TRBV4-1|.
CASSQGDSGSYEQYF
TGCGCCAGCAGCCAAGGGGATAGTGGCTCCTACGAGCAGTACTTC
>TRBJ1-2|.|TRBV28|.
CASSSPRDIPYTF
TGTGCCAGCAGTTCTCCCCGAGACATACCCTACACCTTC